Each of the 25 T cell receptor beta chains below was sequenced from the same sample in a study of technical replicates of blood from several donors. Data came from immunoSEQ multiplex PCR; TCRdb stores just in-frame clones and leaves some out. The table includes about 88,000 clones, 85% to 95% detected once. Sequenced: T cells isolated from PBMCs. These receptors all come from a human donor in good health.

In this sample, this clone turned up once. The CDR3 DNA is TGCGCCAGCAGCCCAATGACAGGGCAGGAAGAGACCCAGTACTTC. This encodes CASSPMTGQEETQYF. The V gene is TRBV5-1, the J gene TRBJ2-5; 7 bases fit TRBD1. The CDR3 is 15 amino acids. V was pared by 4 bases and J by 3 bases, with 9 bases of the junction left unmatched. CDR1 is SGHRS and CDR2 is YFSETQ in the germline V gene.

The V and J genes are TRBV9 and TRBJ2-7; 7 nucleotides match TRBD1. CDR1 and CDR2 (germline): SGDLS, YYNGEE. CDR3 size: 14 residues. V shed 0 bases, J shed 4 bases, and the junction held 4 bases outside the gene matches. As DNA, the CDR3 is TGTGCCAGCAGCGTAGCAGGGGGAGTTTACGAGCAGTACTTC. Translation gives CASSVAGGVYEQYF.

J is TRBJ1-2 and V is TRBV6-4; 9 bases match TRBD1. From germline, CDR1 is MRHNA and CDR2 SNTAGT. V dropped 6 bases and J dropped 5; count of bases not matched to a gene: 4. CDR3 size: 13 residues. The CDR3 nucleotides are TGTGCCAGCAGGGACAGGGGTGGATATGGCTACACCTTC. Translating gives CASRDRGGYGYTF.

DNA of the CDR3: TGTGCCAGTGGGACTAGCGGAGGATACAATGAGCAGTTCTTC. Translating it yields CASGTSGGYNEQFF. The chain recombines TRBV19 with TRBJ2-1, with 11 bases aligning to TRBD2. This CDR3 contains 14 residues. The V gene's germline CDR1 is LNHDA and CDR2 SQIVND (reference sequence). After removal of 8 bases from V and 4 bases from J, the junction contained 4 bases not matched to a gene.

The chain recombines TRBV27 with TRBJ1-2, with D unresolved. The V and J ends lost 5 bases and 7 bases respectively, with 14 bases between them. The germline V gene encodes CDR1 MNHEY and CDR2 SMNVEV (reference sequence). The CDR3 extends over 13 amino acids. CDR3 protein: CASSPYRGGGYTF. CDR3 in DNA: TGTGCCAGCAGTCCCTACCGGGGAGGTGGCTACACCTTC.

The chain carries TRBV4-2 and TRBJ1-1, with D possibly matching TRBD1 (6 bases). The CDR3 has 14 amino acids. Between the trimmed V and J ends, which lost 5 bases and 1 base, there was a span of 11 bases. CDR1 LGHNA and CDR2 YNFKEQ come from the germline V gene. CDR3 sequence (DNA): TGTGCCAGCAGCTTAGGGGGATCGAACACTGAAGCTTTCTTT. As protein: CASSLGGSNTEAFF.

This chain joins TRBV6-1 and TRBJ2-7; D not resolved. The CDR3 is made up of 10 amino acids. Germline values: CDR1 MNHNS, CDR2 SASEGT. The ends were cut back, 10 bases at V and 4 bases at J, with 8 bases in the middle. For the CDR3, the DNA is TGTGCCACCACACCTTACGAGCAGTACTTC. It specifies CATTPYEQYF.

The V gene is TRBV5-1, the J gene TRBJ1-3, with 7 positions matching TRBD1. The V segment lost 5 bases and the J segment 9 bases; nucleotides outside the gene matches: 14. The germline CDR1 and CDR2 sequences are SGHRS and YFSETQ. This CDR3 region has 15 residues. CDR3 DNA sequence: TGCGCCAGCAGAGAACAGGGGAGCTCAGTTGGCACCATATATTTT. This sequence encodes CASREQGSSVGTIYF.

This clone was counted a few times. This chain uses TRBV30 with TRBJ1-1; TRBD1 aligns across 10 bases. J was trimmed by 7 bases and V by 3 bases; bases with no gene match: 17. Germline V lookup: CDR1 GTSNPN, CDR2 SVGIG (reference sequence). The CDR3 is made up of 17 amino acids. CDR3 residues: CAWSATGTGVLRSEAFF. CDR3 bases: TGTGCCTGGAGCGCAACCGGGACAGGGGTACTTAGGAGTGAAGCTTTCTTT. The full variable domain, rest sourced from reference TRBV30 and TRBJ1-1, is SQTIHQWPATLVQPVGSPLSLECTVEGTSNPNLYWYRQAAGRGLQLLFYSVGIGQISSEVPQNLSASRPQDRQFILSSKKLLLSDSGFYLCAWSATGTGVLRSEAFFGQGTRLTVV.

The CDR3 DNA is TGTGCCAGCAGTGACAGGGGGATTGAGACAGATACGCAGTATTTT. Protein sequence: CASSDRGIETDTQYF. This chain connects TRBV6-1 to TRBJ2-3, with 7 bases matching TRBD1. Germline V gene data show CDR1 as MNHNS and CDR2 as SASEGT. The CDR3 totals 15 residues. Trimming took 3 bases from V and 3 from J; bases not matched to a gene: 6.

V is TRBV5-6 and J is TRBJ1-4, with 9 bases matching TRBD1. The CDR3 is made up of 15 amino acids. Germline V CDR1 and CDR2: SGHDT, YYEEEE. The junction had 3 bases not matched to a gene; V was cut back by 0 bases and J by 6 bases. The CDR3 region has the DNA TGTGCCAGCAGCTTGGAGCGGACAGGGGATGAAAAACTGTTTTTT. It is translated as CASSLERTGDEKLFF.

In this sample, this clone turned up once. The gene calls are TRBV21-1 and TRBJ2-7; the DNA was not used to check the table's D call, TRBD1. TRBV21-1 is tagged as a pseudogene. The CDR3 sequence is 13 residues long. The CDR3 sequence: CASSLQGLGEQYF. CDR3 DNA sequence: TGTGCCAGCAGCTTACAGGGGCTGGGCGAGCAGTACTTC.

The chain combines TRBV7-2 with TRBJ2-5, with D perhaps matching TRBD1 (5 bases). Looked up from germline, CDR1 is SGHTA and CDR2 is FQGNSA. V was clipped by 5 bases and J by 5 bases, with 15 bases between them. This CDR3 region has 14 residues. CDR3 coding DNA: TGTGCCAGCAGCCGTACAGGCATAGGGGAGACCCAGTACTTC. This gives the protein CASSRTGIGETQYF.

The chain joins TRBV6-1 to TRBJ2-2, with TRBD2 matching 14 bases. The CDR3 contains 15 residues. Germline CDR1 and CDR2: MNHNS and SASEGT. Trimming cost V 7 bases and J 7 bases; bases outside gene matches: 5. The DNA for the CDR3 is TGTGCCAGCACCGGACTAGCGGGGGGAGGCGGGGAGCTGTTTTTT. This sequence encodes CASTGLAGGGGELFF.

This chain links TRBV6-1 with TRBJ2-3; 8 nucleotides line up with TRBD2. From germline, CDR1 is MNHNS and CDR2 SASEGT. Trimming at V came to 7 bases and at J to 6 bases, leaving 12 bases not matched to a gene. CDR3 length equals 15 residues. CDR3 DNA sequence: TGTGCCAGCACTCGAGCGGGGGTAGCGGCCGATACGCAGTATTTT. The encoded protein is CASTRAGVAADTQYF.

The rearrangement links TRBV2 to TRBJ1-2; D is ambiguous. Germline assignment: CDR1 SNHLY and CDR2 FYNNEI. The CDR3 runs to 12 residues. Trimming cost V 2 bases and J 2 bases, with 3 bases left between them. Here the CDR3 DNA reads TGTGCCAGCAGTGAACTGAACTATGGCTACACCTTC. Translating it yields CASSELNYGYTF.

The chain joins TRBV5-1 to TRBJ1-2; a weak D match, TRBD1 (6 bases). The CDR3 length is 13 residues. V lost 1 base to trimming and J lost 8 bases, with 12 bases between them. CDR1 is SGHRS and CDR2 is YFSETQ in the germline V gene. CDR3 nucleotide sequence: TGCGCCAGCAGCTTGAACGCAGGGGCCGGCTACACCTTC. Translation: CASSLNAGAGYTF.

The V gene is TRBV5-1, the J gene TRBJ2-7, with D maybe TRBD1 (6 bases). This CDR3 comprises 13 residues. The V gene's germline CDR1 is SGHRS and CDR2 YFSETQ. V was shortened by 0 bases and J by 7 bases, with 11 bases between the two germline ends. This chain's CDR3 is CASSLDQGFEQYF. In nucleotides, the CDR3 is TGCGCCAGCAGCTTGGATCAGGGGTTTGAGCAGTACTTC.

This clone has just one count. This sequence joins TRBV5-4 and TRBJ1-1; 7 bases are shared with TRBD1. V was pared by 6 bases and J by 11 bases, with 13 bases of the junction left unmatched. Germline V gives CDR1 SGHNT, CDR2 YYREEE (reference sequence). The CDR3 covers 13 residues. The CDR3 DNA reads TGTGCCAGCATCCCCGACAGGGAATTCGGGGCTTTCTTT. It translates to CASIPDREFGAFF.

As DNA, the CDR3 is TGTGCCAGCATGGTCAGACTAAGATATAAGTCGAACACCGGGGAGCTGTTTTTT. As protein: CASMVRLRYKSNTGELFF. This rearrangement joins TRBV28 to TRBJ2-2, with D maybe TRBD2 (5 bases). Trimming stripped 7 bases from V and 0 bases from J, with 21 bases between. CDR3 size: 18 residues. Germline CDR1 reads MDHEN; CDR2 reads SYDVKM.

The chain links TRBV13 to TRBJ2-2; 7 bases are shared with TRBD2. The germline V gene encodes CDR1 PRHDT and CDR2 FYEKMQ (reference sequence). Trimming at V came to 5 bases and at J to 1 base, leaving 4 bases not matched to a gene. The CDR3 sequence is 15 residues long. For the CDR3, the DNA is TGTGCCAGCAGCGGATTAGCGGGGAACACCGGGGAGCTGTTTTTT. Translating it yields CASSGLAGNTGELFF.

This clone was detected only once. The chain uses TRBV9 and TRBJ2-1; 8 bases are a match to TRBD2. The J segment lost 8 bases and the V segment lost 7 bases, leaving 8 bases of the junction unmatched. There are 13 residues in the CDR3. CDR1 and CDR2 from the germline V gene are SGDLS and YYNGEE. CDR3 nucleotide sequence: TGTGCCAGCCGCGGGACTAGACCCCATGAGCAGTTCTTC. Its translation: CASRGTRPHEQFF. The full variable domain, rest sourced from reference TRBV9 and TRBJ2-1, is DSGVTQTPKHLITATGQRVTLRCSPRSGDLSVYWYQQSLDQGLQFLIQYYNGEERAKGNILERFSAQQFPDLHSELNLSSLELGDSALYFCASRGTRPHEQFFGPGTRLTVL.

CDR3 bases: TGTGCCAGCAGTTACGGGACAGGGGCCTACGAGCAGTACTTC. Its translation is CASSYGTGAYEQYF. The gene calls are TRBV6-6 and TRBJ2-7, with 10 bases that match TRBD1. CDR3 size: 14 residues. V lost 2 bases to trimming and J lost 2 bases; unmatched junction nucleotides: 0. Germline CDR1 and CDR2: MNHNY and SVGAGI (reference sequence).

J is TRBJ2-1 and V is TRBV6-5, with a weak D call TRBD2 (7 bases). Germline V CDR1 and CDR2: MNHEY, SVGAGI. The CDR3 has 15 amino acids. V was trimmed by 4 bases and J by 6 bases, leaving 16 bases between them. CDR3 sequence: CASSSRRGGINEQFF. The DNA for the CDR3 is TGTGCCAGCAGTTCCCGAAGGGGGGGCATCAATGAGCAGTTCTTC.

The chain recombines TRBV10-3 with TRBJ1-1; no clear D. CDR3 length: 13 amino acids. V was clipped by 7 bases and J by 3 bases, with 12 bases between them. CDR1 ENHRY and CDR2 SYGVKD come from the germline V gene. The DNA of the CDR3 is TGTGCCATCAAGTTTTCCGGGGACACTGAAGCTTTCTTT. It codes for CAIKFSGDTEAFF.